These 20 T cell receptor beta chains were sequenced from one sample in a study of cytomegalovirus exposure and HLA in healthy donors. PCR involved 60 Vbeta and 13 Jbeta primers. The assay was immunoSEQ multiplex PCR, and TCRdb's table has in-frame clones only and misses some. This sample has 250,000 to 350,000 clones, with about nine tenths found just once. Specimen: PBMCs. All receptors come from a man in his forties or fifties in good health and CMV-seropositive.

CDR3 sequence reads: CASSSLGSSYEQYF. The CDR3 region has the DNA TGCGCCAGCAGCTCACTCGGGAGCTCCTACGAGCAGTACTTC. The chain employs TRBV5-1 and TRBJ2-7, with D possibly matching TRBD2 (6 bases). Per germline, CDR1 SGHRS and CDR2 YFSETQ. The CDR3 totals 14 residues. Trimming cost V 3 bases and J 0 bases, with 10 bases left between them.

Here the CDR3 reads CATHKGGGSNQPQHF. The CDR3 DNA reads as TGTGCCACCCACAAAGGGGGAGGGAGCAATCAGCCCCAGCATTTT. The chain joins TRBV28 to TRBJ1-5, with D perhaps matching TRBD1 (6 bases). Germline loops: CDR1 MDHEN, CDR2 SYDVKM. The germline V and J ends were trimmed by 10 bases and 1 base, with 17 bases remaining between them. The CDR3 sequence is 15 residues long.

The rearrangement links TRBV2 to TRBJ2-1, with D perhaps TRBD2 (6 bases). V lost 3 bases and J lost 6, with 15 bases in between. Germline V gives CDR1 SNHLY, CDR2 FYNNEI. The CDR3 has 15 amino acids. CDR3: CASSEYYLASNEQFF. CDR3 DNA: TGTGCCAGCAGTGAGTATTACCTAGCGAGCAATGAGCAGTTCTTC. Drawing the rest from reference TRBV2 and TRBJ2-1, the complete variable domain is EPEVTQTPSHQVTQMGQEVILRCVPISNHLYFYWYRQILGQKVEFLVSFYNNEISEKSEIFDDQFSVERPDGSNFTLKIRSTKLEDSAMYFCASSEYYLASNEQFFGPGTRLTVL.

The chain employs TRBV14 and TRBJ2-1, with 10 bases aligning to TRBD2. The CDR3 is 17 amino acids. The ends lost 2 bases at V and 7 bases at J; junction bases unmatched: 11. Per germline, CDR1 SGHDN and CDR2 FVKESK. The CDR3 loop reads CASSQLRGRTSGNEQFF. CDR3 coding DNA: TGTGCCAGCAGCCAATTGCGCGGGAGGACTAGCGGTAATGAGCAGTTCTTC.

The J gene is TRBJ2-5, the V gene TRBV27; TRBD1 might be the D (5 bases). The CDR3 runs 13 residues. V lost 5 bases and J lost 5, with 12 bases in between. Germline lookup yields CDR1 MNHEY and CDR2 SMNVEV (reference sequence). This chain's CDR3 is CASSQDSGETQYF. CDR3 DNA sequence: TGTGCCAGCAGTCAAGACAGTGGTGAGACCCAGTACTTC.

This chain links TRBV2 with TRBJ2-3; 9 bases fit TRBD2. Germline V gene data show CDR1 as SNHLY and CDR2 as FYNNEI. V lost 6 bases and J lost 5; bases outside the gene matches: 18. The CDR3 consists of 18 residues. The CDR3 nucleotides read TGTGCCAGCAGCCCCGGGTTTGGCGGGAGGGCGGGAGAAGATACGCAGTATTTT. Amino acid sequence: CASSPGFGGRAGEDTQYF.

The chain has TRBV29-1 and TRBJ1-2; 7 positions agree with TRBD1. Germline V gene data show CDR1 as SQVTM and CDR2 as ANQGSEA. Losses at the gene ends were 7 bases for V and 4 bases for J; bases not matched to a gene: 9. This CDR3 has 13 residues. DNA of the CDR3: TGCAGCGCTTGGACAGGTCTCGCCTATGGCTACACCTTC. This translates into CSAWTGLAYGYTF. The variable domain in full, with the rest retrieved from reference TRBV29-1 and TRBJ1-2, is SAVISQKPSRDICQRGTSLTIQCQVDSQVTMMFWYRQQPGQSLTLIATANQGSEATYESGFVIDKFPISRPNLTFSTLTVSNMSPEDSSIYLCSAWTGLAYGYTFGSGTRLTVV.

The CDR3 sequence: CASSYSGQRSGNTIYF. CDR3 nucleotide sequence: TGTGCCAGCAGTTACTCCGGACAGCGCTCTGGAAACACCATATATTTT. The V call is TRBV6-5, the J call TRBJ1-3, with D tentatively TRBD1 (6 bases). Trimming removed 0 bases at V and 0 bases at J, with 9 bases between. From germline, CDR1 is MNHEY and CDR2 SVGAGI. This CDR3 comprises 16 residues.

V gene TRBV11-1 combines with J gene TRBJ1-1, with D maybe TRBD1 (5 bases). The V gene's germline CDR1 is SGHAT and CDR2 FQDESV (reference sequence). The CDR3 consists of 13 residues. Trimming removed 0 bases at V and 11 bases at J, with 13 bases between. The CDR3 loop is CASSLAREDTAFF. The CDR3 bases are TGTGCCAGCAGCTTAGCGCGGGAGGACACTGCTTTCTTT. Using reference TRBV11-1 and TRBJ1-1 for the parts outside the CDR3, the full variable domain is EAEVAQSPRYKITEKSQAVAFWCDPISGHATLYWYRQILGQGPELLVQFQDESVVDDSQLPKDRFSAERLKGVDSTLKIQPAELGDSAMYLCASSLAREDTAFFGQGTRLTVV.

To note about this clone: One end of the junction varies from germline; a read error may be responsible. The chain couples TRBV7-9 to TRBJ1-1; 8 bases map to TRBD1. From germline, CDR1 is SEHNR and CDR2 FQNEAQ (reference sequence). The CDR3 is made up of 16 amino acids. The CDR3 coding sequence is TGTTCCAGCAGCTCGGACAGGGCTGGGGTGAGCACTGAAGCTTTCTTT. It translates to CSSSSDRAGVSTEAFF.

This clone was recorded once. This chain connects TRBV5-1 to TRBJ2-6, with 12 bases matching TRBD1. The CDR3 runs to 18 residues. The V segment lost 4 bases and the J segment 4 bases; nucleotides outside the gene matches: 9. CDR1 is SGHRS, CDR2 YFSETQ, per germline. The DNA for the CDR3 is TGCGCCAGCAGCCGGACGGGACAGGGGGCGCCGGGGGCCAACGTCCTGACTTTC. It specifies CASSRTGQGAPGANVLTF.

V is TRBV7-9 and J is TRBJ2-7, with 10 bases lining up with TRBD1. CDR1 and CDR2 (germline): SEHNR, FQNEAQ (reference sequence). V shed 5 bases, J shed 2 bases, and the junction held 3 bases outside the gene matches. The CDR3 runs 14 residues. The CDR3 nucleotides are TGTGCCAGCAGCACCGGACAGGGGGCCTACGAGCAGTACTTC. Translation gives CASSTGQGAYEQYF.

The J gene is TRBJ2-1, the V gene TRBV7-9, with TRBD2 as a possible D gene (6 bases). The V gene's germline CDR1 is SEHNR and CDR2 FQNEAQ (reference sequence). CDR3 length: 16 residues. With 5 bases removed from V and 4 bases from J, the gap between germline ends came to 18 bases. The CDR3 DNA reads TGTGCCAGCAGCGGGAGCCAGGGACTCCGTTACAATGAGCAGTTCTTC. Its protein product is CASSGSQGLRYNEQFF.

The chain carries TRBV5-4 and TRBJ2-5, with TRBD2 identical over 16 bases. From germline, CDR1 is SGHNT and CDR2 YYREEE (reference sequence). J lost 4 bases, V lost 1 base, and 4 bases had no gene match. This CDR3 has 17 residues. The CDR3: CASSLIGTSGRGETQYF. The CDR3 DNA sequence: TGTGCCAGCAGCTTGATAGGGACTAGCGGGAGGGGAGAGACCCAGTACTTC.

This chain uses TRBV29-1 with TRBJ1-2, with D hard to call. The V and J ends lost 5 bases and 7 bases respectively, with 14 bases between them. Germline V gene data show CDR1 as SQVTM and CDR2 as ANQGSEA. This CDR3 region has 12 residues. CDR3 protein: CSVPGPEGGYTF. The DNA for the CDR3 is TGCAGCGTTCCTGGGCCGGAGGGTGGCTACACCTTC.

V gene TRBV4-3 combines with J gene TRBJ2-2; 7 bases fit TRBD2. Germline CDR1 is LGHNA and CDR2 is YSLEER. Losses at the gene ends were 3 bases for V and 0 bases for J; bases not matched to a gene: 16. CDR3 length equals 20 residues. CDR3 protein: CASSQSGLGRTFANTGELFF. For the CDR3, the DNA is TGCGCCAGCAGCCAGTCCGGACTAGGCAGAACGTTCGCGAACACCGGGGAGCTGTTTTTT.

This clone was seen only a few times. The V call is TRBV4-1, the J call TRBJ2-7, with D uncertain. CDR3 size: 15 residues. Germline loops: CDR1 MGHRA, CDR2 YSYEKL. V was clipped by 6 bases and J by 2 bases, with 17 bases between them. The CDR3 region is CASSPTPTPTYEQYF. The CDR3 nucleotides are TGCGCCAGCAGTCCAACCCCAACTCCTACCTACGAGCAGTACTTC.

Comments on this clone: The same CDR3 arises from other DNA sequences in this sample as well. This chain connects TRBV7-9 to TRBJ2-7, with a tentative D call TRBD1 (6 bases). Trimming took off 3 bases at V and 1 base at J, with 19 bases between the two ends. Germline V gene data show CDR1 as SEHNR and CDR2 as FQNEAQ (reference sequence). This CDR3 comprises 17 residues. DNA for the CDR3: TGTGCCAGCAGCTTTTTGCGAACAGGACAGCGATCCTACGAGCAGTACTTC. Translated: CASSFLRTGQRSYEQYF.

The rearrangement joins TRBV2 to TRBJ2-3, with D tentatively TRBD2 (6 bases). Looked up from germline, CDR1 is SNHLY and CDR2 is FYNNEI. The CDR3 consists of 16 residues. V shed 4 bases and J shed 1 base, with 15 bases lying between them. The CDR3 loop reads CASSVEMGGGTDTQYF. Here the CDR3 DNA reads TGTGCCAGCAGTGTTGAGATGGGCGGGGGCACAGATACGCAGTATTTT.

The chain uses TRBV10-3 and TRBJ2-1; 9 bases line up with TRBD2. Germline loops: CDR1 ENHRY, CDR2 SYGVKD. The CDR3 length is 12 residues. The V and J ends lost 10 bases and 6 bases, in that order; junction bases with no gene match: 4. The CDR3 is CATGTSLNEQFF. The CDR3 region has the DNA TGTGCCACCGGGACTAGCCTCAATGAGCAGTTCTTC.